Listed here are 28 T cell receptor beta chains from one sample, sequenced in a study of cytomegalovirus exposure and HLA in healthy donors. 60 Vbeta and 13 Jbeta primers were used in PCR. Clones were read by immunoSEQ multiplex PCR, and TCRdb kept only the in-frame ones, dropping some. The profile shows 120,000 to 150,000 clones, roughly four fifths of them singletons. The specimen sequenced was PBMCs. These receptors came from a man under 40 in good health and CMV-seropositive.

This clone was recorded once. The CDR3 reads CASSQDGRNEKLFF. The CDR3 region has the DNA TGCGCCAGCAGCCAAGATGGGAGGAATGAAAAACTGTTTTTT. The chain recombines TRBV4-3 with TRBJ1-4; D is ambiguous. The CDR3 sequence is 14 residues long. Germline V lookup: CDR1 LGHNA, CDR2 YSLEER. Between the trimmed V and J ends, which lost 0 bases and 5 bases, there was a span of 7 bases.

The chain recombines TRBV30 with TRBJ2-7; D possibly corresponds to TRBD1 (6 bases). The CDR3 covers 15 residues. The germline V gene has CDR1 GTSNPN and CDR2 SVGIG (reference sequence). Trimming removed 1 base from V and 5 bases from J, with 18 bases in between. The CDR3 nucleotides read TGTGCCTGGAGTGGGGTTGGCAGGGGTAGGCACGAGCAGTACTTC. It codes for CAWSGVGRGRHEQYF.

The V and J genes are TRBV7-2 and TRBJ1-2; a possible D gene is TRBD1 (5 bases). The CDR3 contains 15 residues. The V end lost 5 bases, the J end lost 6 bases, and 19 bases lay between the germline ends. Germline V gives CDR1 SGHTA, CDR2 FQGNSA. The CDR3 DNA is TGTGCCAGCAGCCTATGGGGGGGGAGACAAGATGGCTACACCTTC. It specifies CASSLWGGRQDGYTF.

This clone has just a few counts. This chain connects TRBV14 to TRBJ2-1, with 10 bases identical to TRBD2. This CDR3 is built from 16 residues. V gave up 5 bases and J gave up 4 bases; unmatched junction bases: 8. From germline, CDR1 is SGHDN and CDR2 FVKESK. The CDR3 loop reads CASSSEREGLYNEQFF. The CDR3 nucleotides read TGTGCCAGCAGCTCCGAGCGGGAGGGCCTATACAATGAGCAGTTCTTC.

The chain links TRBV27 to TRBJ2-4; the D gene is possibly TRBD1 (6 bases). Trimming cost V 0 bases and J 6 bases, with 15 bases left between them. The length of the CDR3 is 16 residues. Germline V gives CDR1 MNHEY, CDR2 SMNVEV (reference sequence). CDR3 nucleotides: TGTGCCAGCAGTTTATCGAGAGCCCGAGGGGGAAACATTCAGTACTTC. Protein product: CASSLSRARGGNIQYF.

This chain connects TRBV5-5 to TRBJ2-1; 7 bases agree with TRBD2. Trimming at V came to 0 bases and at J to 1 base, leaving 1 base not matched to a gene. This CDR3 has 15 residues. Germline CDR1 and CDR2: SGHKS and YYEKEE (reference sequence). The CDR3 nucleotides are TGTGCCAGCAGCTTGGGGGAGGGATCCTACAATGAGCAGTTCTTC. Translation gives CASSLGEGSYNEQFF.

V gene TRBV30 combines with J gene TRBJ1-1, with D maybe TRBD1 (5 bases). CDR1 GTSNPN and CDR2 SVGIG come from the germline V gene (reference sequence). The germline V and J ends were trimmed by 2 bases and 7 bases, with 11 bases remaining between them. This CDR3 is built from 12 residues. The CDR3 sequence: CAWSRGVDEAFF. The CDR3 nucleotides read TGTGCCTGGAGTCGGGGGGTCGATGAAGCTTTCTTT.

This rearrangement joins TRBV30 to TRBJ2-7, with D perhaps matching TRBD2 (7 bases). Trimming removed 3 bases from V and 1 base from J, with 19 bases in between. The CDR3 contains 16 residues. From germline, CDR1 is GTSNPN and CDR2 SVGIG (reference sequence). As DNA, the CDR3 is TGTGCCTGGAGCCCCCTGGAGGGGGGGGTGTCCTACGAGCAGTACTTC. It encodes CAWSPLEGGVSYEQYF.

The J gene is TRBJ2-7, the V gene TRBV6-1; 8 bases are a match to TRBD2. The V and J ends lost 0 bases and 3 bases, in that order; junction bases with no gene match: 1. The CDR3 spans 14 residues. The V gene's germline CDR1 is MNHNS and CDR2 SASEGT. The chain's CDR3 is CASSEAGTSYEQYF. Written as DNA, the CDR3 is TGTGCCAGCAGTGAAGCTGGGACTAGCTACGAGCAGTACTTC.

The chain is built from TRBV29-1 and TRBJ2-5, with D maybe TRBD2 (7 bases). The CDR3 contains 12 residues. V lost 4 bases and J 5 bases, leaving 11 bases between the germline ends. Germline V gene sequence: CDR1 SQVTM, CDR2 ANQGSEA. CDR3 nucleotide sequence: TGCAGCGTTGTTGGGGGGGGCGAGACCCAGTACTTC. It codes for CSVVGGGETQYF.

Here the CDR3 reads CASSPETYNQPQHF. The CDR3 nucleotides are TGTGCCAGCAGTCCCGAAACCTACAATCAGCCCCAGCATTTT. This chain uses TRBV28 with TRBJ1-5, with D unclear. The germline CDR1 and CDR2 sequences are MDHEN and SYDVKM. V shed 5 bases and J shed 3 bases, with 11 bases lying between them. This CDR3 has 14 residues.

The V gene is TRBV30, the J gene TRBJ2-5; 7 bases line up with TRBD1. Germline-derived CDR1 and CDR2 are GTSNPN and SVGIG (reference sequence). The CDR3 extends over 12 amino acids. J gave up 6 bases and V 6 bases, and 7 bases lay outside the gene matches. The CDR3 loop reads CACKTGTQTQYF. CDR3 nucleotides: TGTGCCTGCAAGACAGGGACACAGACCCAGTACTTC.

The chain has TRBV5-4 and TRBJ2-7; D unclear. The CDR3 covers 14 residues. CDR1 and CDR2 from the germline V gene are SGHNT and YYREEE (reference sequence). Trimming cost V 2 bases and J 2 bases, with 11 bases left between them. The CDR3 coding sequence is TGTGCCAGCAGCTTTTATGACACAGCCTACGAGCAGTACTTC. This gives the protein CASSFYDTAYEQYF.

This chain connects TRBV27 to TRBJ2-3; weak D call: TRBD2 (5 bases). Germline V gene sequence: CDR1 MNHEY, CDR2 SMNVEV (reference sequence). V gave up 6 bases and J gave up 1 base, with 11 bases separating them. There are 14 residues in the CDR3. The CDR3 loop reads CASSLRVGTDTQYF. Written as DNA, the CDR3 is TGTGCCAGCAGCCTGAGGGTTGGCACAGATACGCAGTATTTT.

The chain combines TRBV6-5 with TRBJ1-1; 8 nucleotides line up with TRBD1. V lost 0 bases, J lost 6 bases, and 0 bases stayed unmatched. The germline V gene has CDR1 MNHEY and CDR2 SVGAGI. There are 13 residues in the CDR3. The CDR3 spells CASSYSTGAEAFF. In DNA, the CDR3 is TGTGCCAGCAGTTACTCGACAGGGGCTGAAGCTTTCTTT.

The gene calls are TRBV30 and TRBJ2-5, with D perhaps matching TRBD2 (6 bases). V lost 2 bases to trimming and J lost 3 bases, with 10 bases between them. The germline V gene encodes CDR1 GTSNPN and CDR2 SVGIG (reference sequence). This CDR3 has 13 residues. CDR3 sequence reads: CAWSSGGKETQYF. For the CDR3, the DNA is TGTGCCTGGAGTTCTGGGGGGAAAGAGACCCAGTACTTC.

V usage is TRBV5-1 and J usage is TRBJ2-7; D is possibly TRBD2 (6 bases). V lost 0 bases and J 2 bases, leaving 15 bases between the germline ends. This CDR3 has 16 amino acids. Germline lookup yields CDR1 SGHRS and CDR2 YFSETQ. DNA of the CDR3: TGCGCCAGCAGCTTGGTTCGGGGGACCCTTACCTACGAGCAGTACTTC. This translates into CASSLVRGTLTYEQYF.

The chain employs TRBV9 and TRBJ1-2, with no clear D. This CDR3 has 14 amino acids. Germline V gene data show CDR1 as SGDLS and CDR2 as YYNGEE. The V gene lost 0 bases and the J gene lost 0 bases, with 6 bases spanning the gap. CDR3 region: CASSVVDTNYGYTF. CDR3 nucleotides: TGTGCCAGCAGCGTAGTCGACACTAACTATGGCTACACCTTC. The full variable domain, its missing parts supplied by reference TRBV9 and TRBJ1-2, is DSGVTQTPKHLITATGQRVTLRCSPRSGDLSVYWYQQSLDQGLQFLIQYYNGEERAKGNILERFSAQQFPDLHSELNLSSLELGDSALYFCASSVVDTNYGYTFGSGTRLTVV.

The chain combines TRBV18 with TRBJ1-1; the D gene is possibly TRBD1 (6 bases). Germline V lookup: CDR1 KGHSH, CDR2 LQKENI. The CDR3 is 17 residues long. Trimming cost V 8 bases and J 1 base, with 23 bases left between them. The CDR3 DNA reads TGTGCCAGCCTTCCGGGACATTTGATCGAGGGGAACACTGAAGCTTTCTTT. It translates to CASLPGHLIEGNTEAFF.

This clone was counted a single time. The V gene is TRBV7-2, the J gene TRBJ2-5, with 9 bases identical to TRBD1. CDR3 length equals 15 residues. Germline loops: CDR1 SGHTA, CDR2 FQGNSA. The V gene end was trimmed by 4 bases and the J gene end by 2 bases; junction bases not matched to a gene: 5. The DNA of the CDR3 is TGTGCCAGCAGCTCACAGGGGGCACATCAAGAGACCCAGTACTTC. Its protein is CASSSQGAHQETQYF. Complete variable domain (other parts from reference TRBV7-2 and TRBJ2-5): GAGVSQSPSNKVTEKGKDVELRCDPISGHTALYWYRQSLGQGLEFLIYFQGNSAPDKSGLPSDRFSAERTGGSVSTLTIQRTQQEDSAVYLCASSSQGAHQETQYFGPGTRLLVL.

The V and J genes are TRBV4-3 and TRBJ1-1, with D perhaps TRBD1 (5 bases). The CDR3 totals 15 residues. Per germline, CDR1 LGHNA and CDR2 YSLEER. The V and J ends lost 2 bases and 1 base respectively, with 11 bases between them. This chain's CDR3 is CASSQHTTGNTEAFF. The CDR3 DNA follows: TGCGCCAGCAGCCAACACACTACAGGGAACACTGAAGCTTTCTTT.

The rearrangement joins TRBV19 to TRBJ2-6; 11 bases are shared with TRBD1. The V and J ends lost 3 bases and 0 bases, in that order; junction bases with no gene match: 7. The germline CDR1 and CDR2 sequences are LNHDA and SQIVND (reference sequence). The CDR3 is 19 residues long. The CDR3 DNA sequence: TGTGCCAGTAGTATGGGGACAGGGGGATTTTTCTCTGGGGCCAACGTCCTGACTTTC. This gives the protein CASSMGTGGFFSGANVLTF.

The V call is TRBV28, the J call TRBJ1-3; a possible D gene is TRBD1 (6 bases). The CDR3 is 15 amino acids. Germline V gives CDR1 MDHEN, CDR2 SYDVKM. V was pared by 6 bases and J by 1 base, with 13 bases between. The CDR3 spells CASRIEQGSGNTIYF. The CDR3 DNA follows: TGTGCCAGCAGAATTGAGCAGGGGTCTGGAAACACCATATATTTT.

The chain uses TRBV29-1 and TRBJ1-4; no clear D gene. The V gene's germline CDR1 is SQVTM and CDR2 ANQGSEA. V lost 0 bases and J lost 0, with 17 bases in between. The CDR3 loop spans 18 amino acids. The CDR3 protein is CSVEDLSGWDATNEKLFF. The CDR3 nucleotides are TGCAGCGTTGAAGATCTGTCGGGATGGGATGCAACTAATGAAAAACTGTTTTTT.

The chain employs TRBV28 and TRBJ2-3, with D possibly TRBD2 on 5 matching bases. Trimming left V 6 bases short and J 5 bases short, with 9 bases between. Germline CDR1 MDHEN, CDR2 SYDVKM. The CDR3 is made up of 12 amino acids. Written as DNA, the CDR3 is TGTGCCAGCAGCTGGGGAGAAGATACGCAGTATTTT. It yields the protein CASSWGEDTQYF.

The chain carries TRBV19 and TRBJ2-7; 11 positions agree with TRBD2. Trimming removed 5 bases from V and 6 bases from J; junction bases left unmatched: 15. Germline loops: CDR1 LNHDA, CDR2 SQIVND (reference sequence). This CDR3 has 17 residues. In DNA form, the CDR3 reads TGTGCCAGTAGTCTTCTTACAACTAGCGGGAGTATACGCGAGCAGTACTTC. Protein product: CASSLLTTSGSIREQYF.

The chain couples TRBV19 to TRBJ1-5, with D possibly TRBD1 on 5 matching bases. Germline lookup yields CDR1 LNHDA and CDR2 SQIVND (reference sequence). Trimming left V 3 bases short and J 7 bases short, with 13 bases between. This CDR3 spans 14 amino acids. The chain's CDR3 is CASSMGPGGQPQHF. The CDR3 DNA reads as TGTGCCAGTAGTATGGGGCCGGGTGGGCAGCCCCAGCATTTT.

This sequence joins TRBV28 and TRBJ1-1; 7 nucleotides match TRBD1. The J segment lost 0 bases and the V segment lost 6 bases, leaving 4 bases of the junction unmatched. Per germline, CDR1 MDHEN and CDR2 SYDVKM. CDR3 size: 14 residues. This CDR3 is CASRQTGLNTEAFF. The CDR3 DNA follows: TGTGCCAGCAGGCAGACAGGGTTGAACACTGAAGCTTTCTTT.